Shown below are 21 T cell receptor beta chains from a single sample sequenced in a study of cytomegalovirus exposure and HLA in healthy donors (dated by TCRdb to about 2017). Libraries came from the immunoSEQ multiplex PCR assay. A mixture of 60 forward primers for TCR Vbeta segments and 13 reverse primers for TCR Jbeta segments was used in the multiplex PCR. TCRdb took this table from immuneACCESS and kept in-frame rearrangements with V and J called. Such tables lack part of the clones; where checked against another copy, unresolved V genes explain under half of the gap, and the rest is unexplained. Counted in this sample were about 130,000 clones; around 77% of them appeared once. The ten largest clonotypes hold 0.94% of the sample. The sample was PBMCs. The receptors here all came from a woman aged 60 to 75 in good health and CMV-seronegative.

A single count supports this clone. This sequence joins TRBV5-1 and TRBJ2-3; TRBD2 matches at 10 bases. This CDR3 region has 14 residues. The V gene end was trimmed by 1 base and the J gene end by 7 bases; junction bases not matched to a gene: 3. Germline values: CDR1 SGHRS, CDR2 YFSETQ. DNA for the CDR3: TGCGCCAGCAGCTTGAGCGGGAGGGAATATACGCAGTATTTT. Translated, it gives CASSLSGREYTQYF.

The CDR3, as DNA: TGCGCCAGCAGCCCCGGACTAGCGGGGGGGGTTGGGACCCAGTACTTC. Protein: CASSPGLAGGVGTQYF. The chain recombines TRBV4-1 with TRBJ2-5; TRBD2 matches 15 bases. CDR3 length: 16 amino acids. The germline V gene has CDR1 MGHRA and CDR2 YSYEKL. Trimming at V came to 4 bases and at J to 7 bases, leaving 7 bases not matched to a gene.

The chain recombines TRBV27 with TRBJ2-3; possibly TRBD1 for D (6 bases). The V gene lost 6 bases and the J gene lost 0 bases, with 10 bases spanning the gap. This CDR3 has 14 amino acids. CDR1 is MNHEY, CDR2 SMNVEV, per germline (reference sequence). The CDR3 nucleotides are TGTGCCAGCAGCCCGACAGGAAGCACAGATACGCAGTATTTT. This sequence encodes CASSPTGSTDTQYF.

In regard to this clone: Its ends do not fully match the called genes, so a read error is possible. The same CDR3 also results from other DNA sequences found in this sample. V is TRBV28 and J is TRBJ2-7; the D gene is possibly TRBD1 (5 bases). The V gene's germline CDR1 is MDHEN and CDR2 SYDVKM. The length of the CDR3 is 11 residues. The CDR3 protein is CASRSGNEQYF. CDR3 nucleotides: TGCGCCAGCAGATCAGGGAACGAGCAGTACTTC.

The chain joins TRBV5-1 to TRBJ2-5; TRBD2 aligns across 11 bases. This CDR3 region has 15 residues. J was trimmed by 4 bases and V by 6 bases; bases with no gene match: 8. CDR1 SGHRS and CDR2 YFSETQ come from the germline V gene. CDR3 DNA sequence: TGCGCCAGCACACCCCTAGCGGGGGGTTCAGAGACCCAGTACTTC. Residues: CASTPLAGGSETQYF.

The rearrangement uses TRBV5-1 and TRBJ2-5; 15 positions match TRBD2. The J call is in doubt because the DNA end fits TRBJ2-7 better. Germline values: CDR1 SGHRS, CDR2 YFSETQ. The CDR3 consists of 16 residues. CDR3 amino acids: CASSFNGLAGGNEQYF. The CDR3, as DNA: TGCGCCAGCAGCTTCAACGGACTAGCGGGAGGGAACGAGCAGTACTTC.

This clone has only one observation. V usage is TRBV19 and J usage is TRBJ1-1, with 9 bases fitting TRBD1. Germline CDR1 is LNHDA and CDR2 is SQIVND (reference sequence). V lost 4 bases and J lost 9; bases outside the gene matches: 3. The CDR3 loop spans 12 amino acids. The CDR3, as DNA: TGTGCCAGTAGTACTGGACAGGGGCAAGCTTTCTTT. As protein: CASSTGQGQAFF.

This clone was detected only once. The chain is built from TRBV6-6 and TRBJ2-1; D ambiguous. Deletions cut 2 bases from V and 4 bases from J, with 6 bases between. The CDR3 is 13 amino acids. Germline CDR1 MNHNY, CDR2 SVGAGI (reference sequence). The DNA of the CDR3 is TGTGCCAGCAGTTACGAGGTATACAATGAGCAGTTCTTC. Its translation is CASSYEVYNEQFF.

A few counts support this clone. The chain's CDR3 is CASSLAPSGGAGQETQYF. The CDR3, as DNA: TGTGCCAGCAGCTTAGCGCCTAGCGGGGGGGCCGGGCAAGAGACCCAGTACTTC. The gene calls are TRBV7-2 and TRBJ2-5; 12 nucleotides agree with TRBD2. V shed 0 bases and J 2 bases; nucleotides not matched to a gene: 7. Germline CDR1 is SGHTA and CDR2 is FQGNSA. The CDR3 covers 18 residues.

The V gene is TRBV28, the J gene TRBJ2-3; tentatively, D is TRBD2 (5 bases). This CDR3 comprises 14 residues. Germline CDR1 and CDR2: MDHEN and SYDVKM. V was cut by 6 bases and J by 1 base, with 11 bases left in between. CDR3: CASSSGTRTDTQYF. For the CDR3, the DNA is TGTGCCAGCAGCAGCGGCACACGCACAGATACGCAGTATTTT.

The chain has TRBV5-8 and TRBJ2-5; 12 bases align to TRBD2. Germline CDR1 SGHTS, CDR2 YDEGEE. Trimming took 2 bases from V and 5 from J; bases not matched to a gene: 4. There are 15 residues in the CDR3. CDR3 sequence reads: CASSLRLAGAETQYF. The CDR3 region has the DNA TGTGCCAGCAGCTTACGACTAGCGGGAGCCGAGACCCAGTACTTC.

The gene calls are TRBV30 and TRBJ1-6; D gene unclear. This CDR3 comprises 14 residues. Germline lookup yields CDR1 GTSNPN and CDR2 SVGIG (reference sequence). V was trimmed by 3 bases and J by 10 bases, leaving 16 bases between them. CDR3 coding DNA: TGTGCCTGGAGGGAACAGCCTCCCAGCTCACCCCTCCACTTT. Residues: CAWREQPPSSPLHF.

The chain uses TRBV28 and TRBJ2-4; D gene unclear. The CDR3 spans 14 residues. Between the trimmed V and J ends, which lost 7 bases and 0 bases, there was a span of 10 bases. Germline V gives CDR1 MDHEN, CDR2 SYDVKM. The CDR3 is CASNFKLAKNIQYF. In DNA form, the CDR3 reads TGTGCCAGCAATTTTAAACTAGCCAAAAACATTCAGTACTTC.

The J gene is TRBJ1-2, the V gene TRBV27, with 11 nucleotides matching TRBD1. The germline gives CDR1 MNHEY, CDR2 SMNVEV (reference sequence). The CDR3 has 14 amino acids. After removal of 3 bases from V and 7 bases from J, the junction contained 4 bases not matched to a gene. In DNA form, the CDR3 reads TGTGCCAGCAGTTTGGAGGGACAGGGGGGTGGCTACACCTTC. This codes for CASSLEGQGGGYTF.

The chain couples TRBV27 to TRBJ1-1, with TRBD1 as a possible D gene (5 bases). V lost 4 bases and J 1 base, leaving 10 bases between the germline ends. Germline assignment: CDR1 MNHEY and CDR2 SMNVEV (reference sequence). This CDR3 is built from 14 residues. CDR3 amino acids: CASSSGAKNTEAFF. The CDR3 nucleotides are TGTGCCAGCAGTTCTGGGGCCAAGAACACTGAAGCTTTCTTT.

The rearrangement uses TRBV5-1 and TRBJ1-6, with TRBD1 as a possible D gene (5 bases). CDR1 and CDR2 from the germline V gene are SGHRS and YFSETQ. V was trimmed by 4 bases and J by 5 bases, leaving 13 bases between them. This CDR3 comprises 15 residues. The CDR3 sequence: CASSPGAQDNSPLHF. For the CDR3, the DNA is TGCGCCAGCAGCCCTGGCGCACAGGATAATTCACCCCTCCACTTT. Variable domain in full (rest from reference TRBV5-1 and TRBJ1-6): KAGVTQTPRYLIKTRGQQVTLSCSPISGHRSVSWYQQTPGQGLQFLFEYFSETQRNKGNFPGRFSGRQFSNSRSEMNVSTLELGDSALYLCASSPGAQDNSPLHFGNGTRLTVT.

The chain combines TRBV18 with TRBJ2-3, with D possibly matching TRBD2 (6 bases). Trimming shortened V by 0 bases and J by 3 bases, and 10 bases separated the two germline ends. CDR1 is KGHSH and CDR2 is LQKENI in the germline V gene. This CDR3 has 15 amino acids. CDR3 sequence reads: CASSPPLAGTDTQYF. The CDR3 DNA sequence: TGTGCCAGCTCACCACCACTAGCAGGGACAGATACGCAGTATTTT.

Written as DNA, the CDR3 is TGTGCCAGCAGCCTGGGACTTCGCGAGCAGTACTTC. Translating it yields CASSLGLREQYF. V gene TRBV5-4 combines with J gene TRBJ2-5; weak D call: TRBD2 (6 bases). The end of the DNA fits TRBJ2-7 better, so the J call may be wrong. Germline V gene lookup returns CDR1 SGHNT and CDR2 YYREEE (reference sequence). The CDR3 runs to 12 residues.

V gene TRBV25-1 combines with J gene TRBJ1-4; D gene uncertain. Germline V lookup: CDR1 MGHDK, CDR2 SYGVNS. CDR3 length: 15 residues. V lost 6 bases, J lost 6 bases, and 17 bases lay in between. Here the CDR3 reads CASSDRNPPYEKLFF. The CDR3 DNA reads TGTGCCAGCAGCGATAGAAACCCACCTTATGAAAAACTGTTTTTT.

CDR3 bases: TGTGCCAGCAGCCGACGACAGGGGGGCCCAGAAGCTTTCTTT. It translates to CASSRRQGGPEAFF. This sequence joins TRBV11-2 and TRBJ1-1, with 9 bases matching TRBD1. Trimming cost V 5 bases and J 8 bases; bases outside gene matches: 9. Germline lookup yields CDR1 SGHAT and CDR2 FQNNGV. The CDR3 totals 14 residues.

The chain joins TRBV6-4 to TRBJ1-2, with D hard to call. V was shortened by 6 bases and J by 4 bases, with 12 bases between the two germline ends. CDR3 length equals 13 residues. Germline CDR1 MRHNA, CDR2 SNTAGT. The CDR3 DNA is TGTGCCAGCAGGGGCCCTTCGAGCTATGGCTACACCTTC. Its protein is CASRGPSSYGYTF.